The following is a TCR beta chain sequence with its context. The sample comes from a study of blood T cell repertoires in COVID-19. Assay used: immunoSEQ multiplex PCR; TCRdb lists only in-frame clones, some missing. The table has about 260,000 clones, about nine tenths seen once. This CDR3 has 14 residues. Germline V gene data show CDR1 as MNHNY and CDR2 as SVGAGI (reference sequence). V was pared by 6 bases and J by 3 bases, with 7 bases of the junction left unmatched. This receptor was taken from a woman in her forties or fifties who had recovered from COVID-19. Material: peripheral blood. The chain links TRBV6-6 to TRBJ2-5; 7 nucleotides align to TRBD1. DNA for the CDR3: TGTGCCAGCAGACGACAGGGTGGCAAAGAGACCCAGTACTTC. Its protein is CASRRQGGKETQYF.